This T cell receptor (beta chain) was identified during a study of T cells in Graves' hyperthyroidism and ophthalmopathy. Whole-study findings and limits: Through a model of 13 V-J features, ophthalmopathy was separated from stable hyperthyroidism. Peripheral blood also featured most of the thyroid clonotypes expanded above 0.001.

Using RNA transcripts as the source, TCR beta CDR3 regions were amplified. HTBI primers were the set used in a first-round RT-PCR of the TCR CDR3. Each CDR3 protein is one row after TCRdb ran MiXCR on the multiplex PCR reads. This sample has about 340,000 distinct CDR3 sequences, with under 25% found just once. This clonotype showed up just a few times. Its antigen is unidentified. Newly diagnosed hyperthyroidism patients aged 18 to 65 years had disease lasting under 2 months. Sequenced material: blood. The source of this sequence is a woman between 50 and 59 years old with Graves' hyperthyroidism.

CDR3: CASRKTGTTNTGELFF. The CDR3 region has the DNA TGTGCCAGCAGGAAAACCGGGACAACCAACACCGGGGAGCTGTTTTTT. The J gene is TRBJ2-2, the V gene TRBV6-1, with TRBD1 as a possible D gene (6 bases). Germline CDR1 reads MNHNS; CDR2 reads SASEGT. The ends were cut back, 6 bases at V and 2 bases at J, with 16 bases in the middle. This CDR3 region has 16 residues.